Sequencing of this TCR beta chain was carried out in a study of T cell responses to AZD1222 COVID-19 vaccine. The study's findings and limits: Compared with day 0, the breadth and depth of the Spike-specific TCR repertoire rose significantly after two doses of AZD1222. Females made up more of the donors, who were largely white British, and clonal diversity may have come out too low.

With respect to this clone: Its matching antigen is unknown.

From germline, CDR1 is SGHNT and CDR2 YENEEA. Trimming removed 2 bases at V and 5 bases at J, with 6 bases between. The CDR3 length is 12 residues. TCRdb's table, derived via immunoSEQ multiplex PCR, lists solely in-frame clones and lacks some. This table has tens of thousands of clones, just over 90% appearing once. The chain combines TRBV11-3 with TRBJ1-2; unclear D gene. This receptor was identified in an adult who received the AZD1222 COVID-19 vaccine. The source material was peripheral blood, sampled 28 days after the second AZD1222 dose. CDR3 sequence (DNA): TGTGCCAGCAGCTTAACAATGTATGGCTACACCTTC. It codes for CASSLTMYGYTF.